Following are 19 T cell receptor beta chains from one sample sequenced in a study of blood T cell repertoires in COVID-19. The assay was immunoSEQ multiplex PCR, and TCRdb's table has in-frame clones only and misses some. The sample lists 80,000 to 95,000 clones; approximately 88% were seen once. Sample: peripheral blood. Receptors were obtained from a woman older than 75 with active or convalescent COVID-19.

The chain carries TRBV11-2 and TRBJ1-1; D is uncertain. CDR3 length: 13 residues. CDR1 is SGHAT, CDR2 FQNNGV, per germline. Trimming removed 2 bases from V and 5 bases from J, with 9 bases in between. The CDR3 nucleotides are TGTGCCAGCAGCTTAACGGTAGAAACTGAAGCTTTCTTT. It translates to CASSLTVETEAFF.

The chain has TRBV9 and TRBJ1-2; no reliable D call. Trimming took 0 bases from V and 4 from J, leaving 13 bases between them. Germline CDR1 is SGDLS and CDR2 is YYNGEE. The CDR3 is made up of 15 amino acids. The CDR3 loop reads CASSVDEQNPYGYTF. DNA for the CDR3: TGTGCCAGCAGCGTAGACGAACAGAATCCCTATGGCTACACCTTC.

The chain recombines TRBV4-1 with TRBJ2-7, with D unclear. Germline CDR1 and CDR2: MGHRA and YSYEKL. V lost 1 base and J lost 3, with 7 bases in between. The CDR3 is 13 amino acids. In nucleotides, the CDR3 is TGCGCCAGCAGCCAAGCCCTAGGCTACGAGCAGTACTTC. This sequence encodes CASSQALGYEQYF.

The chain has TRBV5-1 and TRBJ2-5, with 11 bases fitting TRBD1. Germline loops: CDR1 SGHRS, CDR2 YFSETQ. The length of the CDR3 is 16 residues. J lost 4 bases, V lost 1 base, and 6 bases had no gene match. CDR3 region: CASSLTRTGGTETQYF. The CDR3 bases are TGCGCCAGCAGCTTGACCCGGACAGGGGGCACAGAGACCCAGTACTTC.

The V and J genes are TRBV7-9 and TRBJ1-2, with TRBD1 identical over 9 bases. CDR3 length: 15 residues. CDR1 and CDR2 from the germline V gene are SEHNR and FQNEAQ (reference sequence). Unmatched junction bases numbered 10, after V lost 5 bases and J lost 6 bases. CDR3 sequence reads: CASSVLTGGIDGYTF. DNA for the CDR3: TGTGCCAGCAGCGTACTCACAGGGGGCATCGATGGCTACACCTTC.

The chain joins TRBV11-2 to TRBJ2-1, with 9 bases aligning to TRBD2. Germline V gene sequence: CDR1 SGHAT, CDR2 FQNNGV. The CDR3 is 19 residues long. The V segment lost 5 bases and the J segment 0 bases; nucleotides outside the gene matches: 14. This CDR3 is CASSARSWTSASSYNEQFF. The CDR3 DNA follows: TGTGCCAGCAGCGCCCGGAGCTGGACTAGCGCCAGCTCCTACAATGAGCAGTTCTTC.

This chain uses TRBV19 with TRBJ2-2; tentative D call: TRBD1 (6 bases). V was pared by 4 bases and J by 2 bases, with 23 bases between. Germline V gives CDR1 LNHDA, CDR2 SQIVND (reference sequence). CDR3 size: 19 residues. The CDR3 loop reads CASSTQGLGSPHNTGELFF. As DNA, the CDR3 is TGTGCCAGTAGTACACAGGGTCTTGGTAGTCCTCATAACACCGGGGAGCTGTTTTTT.

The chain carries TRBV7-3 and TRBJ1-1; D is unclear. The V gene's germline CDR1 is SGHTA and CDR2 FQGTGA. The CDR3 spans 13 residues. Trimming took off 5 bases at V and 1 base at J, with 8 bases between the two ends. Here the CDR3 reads CASSLQTNTEAFF. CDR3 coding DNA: TGTGCCAGCAGCCTACAGACGAACACTGAAGCTTTCTTT.

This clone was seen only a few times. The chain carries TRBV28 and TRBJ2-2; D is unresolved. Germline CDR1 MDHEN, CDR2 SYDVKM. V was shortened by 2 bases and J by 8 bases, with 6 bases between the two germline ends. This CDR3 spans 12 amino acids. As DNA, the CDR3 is TGTGCCAGCAGTTTAATAACTGGGGAGCTGTTTTTT. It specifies CASSLITGELFF.

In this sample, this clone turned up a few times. CDR3 DNA sequence: TGTGCCAGCAGCTTGGGACTAGCCTCAGATACGCAGTATTTT. It is translated as CASSLGLASDTQYF. The V call is TRBV7-2, the J call TRBJ2-3; 9 nucleotides align to TRBD2. Per the germline V gene, CDR1 is SGHTA and CDR2 is FQGNSA. The CDR3 has 14 residues. V was pared by 3 bases and J by 4 bases, with 2 bases of the junction left unmatched.

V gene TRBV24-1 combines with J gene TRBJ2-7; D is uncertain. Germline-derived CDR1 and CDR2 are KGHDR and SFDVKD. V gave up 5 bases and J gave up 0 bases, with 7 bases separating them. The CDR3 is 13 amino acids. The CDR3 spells CATSGSSSYEQYF. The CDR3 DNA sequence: TGTGCCACCAGTGGTTCCAGCTCCTACGAGCAGTACTTC.

CDR3 in amino acids: CASSLWAGEETQYF. CDR3 nucleotide sequence: TGTGCCAGCAGCTTATGGGCGGGTGAGGAGACCCAGTACTTC. The chain is built from TRBV11-2 and TRBJ2-5; the D gene is possibly TRBD2 (5 bases). CDR3 length equals 14 residues. Trimming took off 2 bases at V and 5 bases at J, with 12 bases between the two ends. The germline V gene has CDR1 SGHAT and CDR2 FQNNGV.

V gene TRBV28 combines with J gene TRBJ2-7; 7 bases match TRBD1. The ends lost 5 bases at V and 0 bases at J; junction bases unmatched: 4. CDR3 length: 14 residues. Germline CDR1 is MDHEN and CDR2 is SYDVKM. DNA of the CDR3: TGTGCCAGCAGTCCGGGACAGACCTCCTACGAGCAGTACTTC. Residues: CASSPGQTSYEQYF. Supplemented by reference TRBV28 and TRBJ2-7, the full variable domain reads DVKVTQSSRYLVKRTGEKVFLECVQDMDHENMFWYRQDPGLGLRLIYFSYDVKMKEKGDIPEGYSVSREKKERFSLILESASTNQTSMYLCASSPGQTSYEQYFGPGTRLTVT.

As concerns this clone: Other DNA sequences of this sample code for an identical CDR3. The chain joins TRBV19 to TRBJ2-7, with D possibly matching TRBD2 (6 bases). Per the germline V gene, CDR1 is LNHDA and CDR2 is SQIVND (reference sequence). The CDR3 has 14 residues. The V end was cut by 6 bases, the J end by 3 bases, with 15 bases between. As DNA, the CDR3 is TGTGCCAGTAGCCCAGGGACTGGCAGCTACGAGCAGTACTTC. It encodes CASSPGTGSYEQYF.

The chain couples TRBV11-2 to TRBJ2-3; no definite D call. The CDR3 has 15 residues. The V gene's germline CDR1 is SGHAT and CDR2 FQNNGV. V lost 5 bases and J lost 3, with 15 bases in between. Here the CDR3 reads CASSPTRLRTDTQYF. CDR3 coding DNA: TGTGCCAGCAGCCCAACGCGTCTCAGGACAGATACGCAGTATTTT.

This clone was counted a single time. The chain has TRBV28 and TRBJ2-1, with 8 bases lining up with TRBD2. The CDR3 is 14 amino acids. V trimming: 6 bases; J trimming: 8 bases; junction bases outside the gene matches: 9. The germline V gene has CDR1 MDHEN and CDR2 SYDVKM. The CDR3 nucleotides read TGTGCCAGCAGGCCTACGGGAGGGCCCTATGAGCAGTTCTTC. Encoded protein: CASRPTGGPYEQFF.

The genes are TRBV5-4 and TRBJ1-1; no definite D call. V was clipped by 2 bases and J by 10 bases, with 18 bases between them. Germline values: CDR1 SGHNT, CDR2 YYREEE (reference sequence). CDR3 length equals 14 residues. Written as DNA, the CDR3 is TGTGCCAGCAGCTTATCGAGTACCCCGTTCGGAGCTTTCTTT. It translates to CASSLSSTPFGAFF.

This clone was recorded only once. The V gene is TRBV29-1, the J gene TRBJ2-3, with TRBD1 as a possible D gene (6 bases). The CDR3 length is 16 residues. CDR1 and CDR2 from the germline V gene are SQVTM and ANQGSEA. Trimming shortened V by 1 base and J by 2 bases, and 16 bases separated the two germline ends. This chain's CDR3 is CSVEGGRGGFTDTQYF. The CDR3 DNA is TGCAGCGTTGAAGGGGGCAGGGGTGGGTTCACAGATACGCAGTATTTT.

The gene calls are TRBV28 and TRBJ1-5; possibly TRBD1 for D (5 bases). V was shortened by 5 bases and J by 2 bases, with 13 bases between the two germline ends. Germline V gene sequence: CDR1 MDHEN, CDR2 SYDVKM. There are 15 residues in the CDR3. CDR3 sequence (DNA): TGTGCCAGCAGTACCAGTGAAGGGGGCAATCAGCCCCAGCATTTT. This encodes CASSTSEGGNQPQHF.